This T cell receptor beta chain was sequenced during a study of cytomegalovirus exposure and HLA in healthy donors. On the study more broadly: The study's early data release held 80 million to 95 million unique TCRs from HLA-typed donors.

Losses at the gene ends were 8 bases for V and 4 bases for J; bases not matched to a gene: 5. Germline V CDR1 and CDR2: MNHEY, SVGAGI. CDR3 length: 13 residues. This PCR relied on a set of 60 Vbeta primers and 13 Jbeta primers. Profiling relied on immunoSEQ multiplex PCR, and the TCRdb table lists in-frame clones only, not all of them. In the table there are roughly 230,000 clones, 92% of which are singletons. The sample was PBMCs. The chain joins TRBV6-5 to TRBJ1-2; 9 bases match TRBD1. The sequence came from a girl aged 2 to 10 in good health and CMV-seronegative. For the CDR3, the DNA is TGTGCCAGCGCACAGGGGGCGGCCTATGGCTACACCTTC. This encodes CASAQGAAYGYTF.